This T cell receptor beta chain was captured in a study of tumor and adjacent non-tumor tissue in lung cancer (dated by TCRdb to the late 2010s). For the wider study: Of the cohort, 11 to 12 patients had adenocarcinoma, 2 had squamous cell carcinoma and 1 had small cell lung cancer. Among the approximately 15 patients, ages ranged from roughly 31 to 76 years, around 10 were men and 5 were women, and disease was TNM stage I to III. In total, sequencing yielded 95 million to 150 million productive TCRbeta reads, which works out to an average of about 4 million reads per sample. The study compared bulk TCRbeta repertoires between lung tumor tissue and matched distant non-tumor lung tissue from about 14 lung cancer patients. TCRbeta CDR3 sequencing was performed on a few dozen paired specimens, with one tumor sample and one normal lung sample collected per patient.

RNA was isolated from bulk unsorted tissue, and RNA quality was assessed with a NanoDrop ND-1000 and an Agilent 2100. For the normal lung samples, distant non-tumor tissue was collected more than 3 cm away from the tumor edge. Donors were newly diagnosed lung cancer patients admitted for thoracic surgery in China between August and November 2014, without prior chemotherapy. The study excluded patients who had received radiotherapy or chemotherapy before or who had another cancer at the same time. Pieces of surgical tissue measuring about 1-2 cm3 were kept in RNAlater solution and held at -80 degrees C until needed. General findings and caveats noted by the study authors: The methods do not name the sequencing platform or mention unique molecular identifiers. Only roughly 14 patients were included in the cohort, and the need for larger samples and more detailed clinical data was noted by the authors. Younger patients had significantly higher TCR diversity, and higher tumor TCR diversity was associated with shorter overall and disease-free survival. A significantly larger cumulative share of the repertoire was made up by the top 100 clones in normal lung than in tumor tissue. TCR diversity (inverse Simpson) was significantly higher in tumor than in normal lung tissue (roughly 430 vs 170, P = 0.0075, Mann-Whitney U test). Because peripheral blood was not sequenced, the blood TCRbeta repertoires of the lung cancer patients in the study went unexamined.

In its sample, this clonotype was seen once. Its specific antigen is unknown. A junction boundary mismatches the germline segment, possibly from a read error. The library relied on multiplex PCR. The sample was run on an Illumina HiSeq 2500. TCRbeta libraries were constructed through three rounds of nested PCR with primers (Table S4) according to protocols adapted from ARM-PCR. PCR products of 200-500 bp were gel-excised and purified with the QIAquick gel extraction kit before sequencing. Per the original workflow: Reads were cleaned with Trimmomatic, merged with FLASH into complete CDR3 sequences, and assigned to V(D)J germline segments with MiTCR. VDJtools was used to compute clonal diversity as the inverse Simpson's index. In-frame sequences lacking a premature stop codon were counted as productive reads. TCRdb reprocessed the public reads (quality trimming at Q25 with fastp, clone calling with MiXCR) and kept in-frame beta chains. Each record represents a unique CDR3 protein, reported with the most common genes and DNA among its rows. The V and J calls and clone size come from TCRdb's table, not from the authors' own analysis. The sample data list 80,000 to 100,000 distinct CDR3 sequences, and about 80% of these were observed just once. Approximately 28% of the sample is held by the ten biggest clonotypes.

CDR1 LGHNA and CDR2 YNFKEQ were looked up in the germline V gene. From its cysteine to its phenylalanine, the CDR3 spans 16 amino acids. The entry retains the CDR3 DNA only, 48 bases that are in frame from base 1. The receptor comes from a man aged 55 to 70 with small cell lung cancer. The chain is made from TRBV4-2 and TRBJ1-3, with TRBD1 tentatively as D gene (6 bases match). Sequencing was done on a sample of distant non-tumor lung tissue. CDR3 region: CASCQARGSSGNTIYF. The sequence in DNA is TGTGCCAGCTGCCAAGCCAGGGGATCGTCCGGAAACACCATATATTTT.